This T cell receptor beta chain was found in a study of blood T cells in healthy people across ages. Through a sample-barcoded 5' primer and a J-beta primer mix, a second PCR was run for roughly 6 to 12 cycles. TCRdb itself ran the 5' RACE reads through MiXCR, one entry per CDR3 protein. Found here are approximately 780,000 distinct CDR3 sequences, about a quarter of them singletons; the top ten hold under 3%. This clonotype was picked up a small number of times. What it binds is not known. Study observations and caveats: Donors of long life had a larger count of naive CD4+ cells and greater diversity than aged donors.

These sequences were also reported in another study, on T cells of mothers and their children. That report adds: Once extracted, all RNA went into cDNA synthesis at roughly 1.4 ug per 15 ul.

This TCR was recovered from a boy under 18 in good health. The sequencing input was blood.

The CDR3, as DNA: TGCGCCAGCAGCCAACTTTACAGGGCAACTAATGAAAAACTGTTTTTT. Protein product: CASSQLYRATNEKLFF. The V gene is TRBV4-1, the J gene TRBJ1-4, with D maybe TRBD1 (6 bases). The CDR3 has 16 residues. Germline loops: CDR1 MGHRA, CDR2 YSYEKL. Deletions cut 2 bases from V and 0 bases from J, with 10 bases between.